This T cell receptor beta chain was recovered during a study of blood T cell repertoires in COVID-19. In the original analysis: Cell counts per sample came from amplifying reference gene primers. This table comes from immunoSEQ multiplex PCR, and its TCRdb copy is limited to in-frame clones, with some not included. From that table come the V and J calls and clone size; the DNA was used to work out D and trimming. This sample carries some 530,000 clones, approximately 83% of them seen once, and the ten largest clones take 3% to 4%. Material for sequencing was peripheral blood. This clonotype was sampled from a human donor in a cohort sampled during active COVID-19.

The CDR3 is CASSYLGAQETQYF. As DNA, the CDR3 is TGTGCCAGCAGTTACCTAGGGGCTCAAGAGACCCAGTACTTC. This chain links TRBV6-2 or TRBV6-3 with TRBJ2-5, with D tentatively TRBD1 (5 bases). This CDR3 is built from 14 residues. Germline CDR1 MNHEY, CDR2 SVGEGT. V was shortened by 2 bases and J by 2 bases, with 9 bases between the two germline ends.